A selection of T cell receptor beta chains follows, all from one sample in a study of cytotoxic CD8 clonotypes in ibrutinib-treated CLL. TCRdb keeps only in-frame clones here, not all; method: immunoSEQ multiplex PCR. The table lists 270,000 or so clones, more than 70% of them singletons. Specimen: PBMCs, collected at disease progression, from a patient treated with ibrutinib. These receptors came from a human donor with chronic lymphocytic leukemia. CDR3s leave out the opening cysteine and the closing phenylalanine or tryptophan. Each record gives: J gene, V gene, CDR3 protein.

J: TRBJ1-2
V: TRBV2
CDR3: ASKLGEGYGYT

J: TRBJ1-2
V: TRBV5-6
CDR3: ASSHWRDGYT

J: TRBJ2-1
V: TRBV28
CDR3: ASSFWASGTYNEQF

J: TRBJ2-7
V: TRBV5-4
CDR3: ASSFGGAEQY

J: TRBJ2-3
V: TRBV18
CDR3: ASSLVFTDTQY

J: TRBJ2-3
V: TRBV4-3
CDR3: ASSQKTGSTDTQY

J: TRBJ2-7
V: TRBV10-3
CDR3: AISGRTGNSYEQY

J: TRBJ2-3
V: TRBV18
CDR3: ASSPVRKVDTQY

J: TRBJ1-6
V: TRBV21-1
CDR3: ASSKVGRGPNFWSPLH

J: TRBJ1-1
V: TRBV7-6
CDR3: ASSLGAHSNTEAF

J: TRBJ2-7
V: TRBV10-3
CDR3: AISEPDRGGVQY

J: TRBJ2-1
V: TRBV5-6
CDR3: ASSLLDRYYNEQF

J: TRBJ1-1
V: TRBV4-1
CDR3: ASSLPGRGANTEAF

J: TRBJ1-2
V: TRBV9
CDR3: ATWSRQEGYT

J: TRBJ2-1
V: TRBV12-5
CDR3: ASGLNRDGFYNEQF

J: TRBJ2-3
V: TRBV5-1
CDR3: ASSLGLSDTQY

J: TRBJ2-7
V: TRBV15
CDR3: ATSGVRGGQGSYEQY

J: TRBJ2-5
V: TRBV6-5
CDR3: ASSLIRDRQETQY

J: TRBJ2-6
V: TRBV6-1
CDR3: ASSEYGFSGANVLT

J: TRBJ2-7
V: TRBV10-3
CDR3: AISERQMNNEQY

J: TRBJ1-5
V: TRBV28
CDR3: ATRQTAIGNQPQH

J: TRBJ2-6
V: TRBV11-2
CDR3: ASSPRAGLAGSGANVLT

J: TRBJ2-1
V: TRBV7-6
CDR3: ASSHREF

J: TRBJ2-3
V: TRBV29-1
CDR3: SVVGIISTDTQY

J: TRBJ2-1
V: TRBV7-8
CDR3: ASSLVPTGTDDHILPQF

J: TRBJ2-1
V: TRBV29-1
CDR3: SVEDPREAQYNEQF

J: TRBJ2-1
V: TRBV7-7
CDR3: ASSCTSRGTGYVNEQF

J: TRBJ2-2
V: TRBV29-1
CDR3: SVGQSNTGELF

J: TRBJ2-1
V: TRBV18
CDR3: ASSPGTSFNEQF

J: TRBJ2-7
V: TRBV29-1
CDR3: SVDQGPTYEQY

J: TRBJ1-2
V: TRBV5-4
CDR3: ASSLGGGNSPGYGYT

J: TRBJ1-1
V: TRBV4-3
CDR3: ASSQVRSGPTEAF

J: TRBJ1-4
V: TRBV10-3
CDR3: AIRDGQGINEKLF

J: TRBJ2-7
V: TRBV5-1
CDR3: ASSGDRANFRYYEQY

J: TRBJ1-3
V: TRBV7-9
CDR3: ASSLGQGGNTIY

J: TRBJ1-1
V: TRBV7-2
CDR3: ASSFTGTANTEAF

J: TRBJ2-7
V: TRBV20-1
CDR3: STSFPYEQY

J: TRBJ2-5
V: TRBV5-8
CDR3: ASSLFLAGGQETQY

J: TRBJ1-4
V: TRBV9
CDR3: ASSEQPGLRNEKLF

J: TRBJ1-2
V: TRBV28
CDR3: ASSLGADYGYT

J: TRBJ1-2
V: TRBV18
CDR3: ASSPIRGNGYT

J: TRBJ1-4
V: TRBV5-5
CDR3: ASSKNEKLF

J: TRBJ1-1
V: TRBV9
CDR3: ASSADSMNTEAF

J: TRBJ2-7
V: TRBV7-9
CDR3: ASSPRLGGVHVFGEQY

J: TRBJ2-3
V: TRBV5-5
CDR3: ASSPDAGGATDTQY

J: TRBJ2-2
V: TRBV9
CDR3: ASSVSLRRLNTGELF

J: TRBJ1-4
V: TRBV2
CDR3: ASRPARVGNEKLF

J: TRBJ2-7
V: TRBV27
CDR3: ASSPKTGGLYEQY

J: TRBJ1-4
V: TRBV5-4
CDR3: ASSRRQGNEKLF

J: TRBJ1-5
V: TRBV19
CDR3: ASSSGQGAKPQH

J: TRBJ2-3
V: TRBV2
CDR3: ASSGLAASTDTQY

J: TRBJ1-1
V: TRBV18
CDR3: ASSPANRIEAF

J: TRBJ2-4
V: TRBV9
CDR3: ASSVATGPKNIQY

J: TRBJ2-2
V: TRBV5-6
CDR3: ASTWATGELF

J: TRBJ2-7
V: TRBV12-2
CDR3: ASRLDSRGTRHYSEQY

J: TRBJ2-2
V: TRBV7-3
CDR3: ASSPGRGKGSGELF

J: TRBJ2-2
V: TRBV27
CDR3: ASRSPTRSVNTGELF

J: TRBJ2-7
V: TRBV10-3
CDR3: AISEEGYEQY

J: TRBJ2-5
V: TRBV11-2
CDR3: ASSLVGTVQETQY